Listed here are 24 T cell receptor beta chains from one sample, sequenced in a study of blood T cell repertoires in COVID-19. Only in-frame clones appear in the TCRdb table, and some are missing; sequencing was by immunoSEQ multiplex PCR. The sample includes approximately 280,000 clones, around 85% of them seen just once. The sequencing sample was made of PBMCs or T cells enriched from blood (not recorded which). The receptors derive from a woman in her forties who had recovered from COVID-19.

This clone was found a few times. CDR3 nucleotides: TGTGCCAGCAGGGGGGACAGGGGAAGCTCCTACAATGAGCAGTTCTTC. Protein: CASRGDRGSSYNEQFF. The V and J genes are TRBV7-9 and TRBJ2-1; TRBD1 agrees at 10 bases. The CDR3 consists of 16 residues. J was trimmed by 0 bases and V by 6 bases; bases with no gene match: 5. CDR1 is SEHNR, CDR2 FQNEAQ, per germline (reference sequence).

This clone turned up a few times. This chain uses TRBV3-1 (or the pseudogene TRBV3-2) with TRBJ1-1; no definite D call. The CDR3 covers 15 residues. Germline V gene data show CDR1 as LGHDT and CDR2 as YNNKEL (reference sequence). Trimming stripped 3 bases from V and 4 bases from J, with 15 bases between. CDR3 amino acids: CASSQSELLSTEAFF. The CDR3 DNA follows: TGTGCCAGCAGCCAGTCCGAACTCCTGAGCACTGAAGCTTTCTTT.

This clone appeared a few times. The chain joins TRBV4-3 to TRBJ1-2; TRBD1 is a possible D gene (6 bases). V lost 5 bases and J lost 3, with 16 bases in between. The CDR3 runs 15 residues. Germline V gene data show CDR1 as LGHNA and CDR2 as YSLEER. For the CDR3, the DNA is TGCGCCAGCAGCGTCGTTATGGGACAACACTATGGCTACACCTTC. Translated, it gives CASSVVMGQHYGYTF.

This rearrangement joins TRBV24-1 to TRBJ2-5, with 10 bases aligning to TRBD2. Germline assignment: CDR1 KGHDR and CDR2 SFDVKD. The CDR3 runs to 16 residues. With 4 bases clipped from V and 3 bases from J, the junction kept 7 bases outside the gene matches. The CDR3 DNA is TGTGCCACCAGTGACCCTAGCGGGGGAACCGAAGAGACCCAGTACTTC. The encoded protein is CATSDPSGGTEETQYF.

The chain joins TRBV28 to TRBJ1-4; D may be TRBD1 (6 bases). Germline V gene lookup returns CDR1 MDHEN and CDR2 SYDVKM. The length of the CDR3 is 15 residues. Trimming took off 8 bases at V and 0 bases at J, with 13 bases between the two ends. The chain's CDR3 is CASCRGGATNEKLFF. The CDR3 DNA is TGTGCCAGCTGCAGGGGCGGAGCAACTAATGAAAAACTGTTTTTT.

V is TRBV7-6 and J is TRBJ2-3; D perhaps matches TRBD2 (6 bases). CDR1 is SGHVS and CDR2 is FNYEAQ in the germline V gene. This CDR3 region has 14 residues. Between the trimmed V and J ends, which lost 5 bases and 2 bases, there was a span of 11 bases. The DNA for the CDR3 is TGTGCCAGCAGCCCGGGACTGGTCACAGATACGCAGTATTTT. Residues: CASSPGLVTDTQYF.

The chain joins TRBV28 to TRBJ2-6; D gene ambiguous. The CDR3 has 17 amino acids. Germline lookup yields CDR1 MDHEN and CDR2 SYDVKM. V gave up 4 bases and J gave up 1 base, with 14 bases separating them. The DNA of the CDR3 is TGTGCCAGCAGTTCTCCCCTGACAACATCTGGGGCCAACGTCCTGACTTTC. Its translation is CASSSPLTTSGANVLTF.

This clone was seen more than once but under ten times. The chain joins TRBV19 to TRBJ2-5; the D gene is possibly TRBD1 (5 bases). Germline CDR1 and CDR2: LNHDA and SQIVND (reference sequence). Trimming cost V 3 bases and J 3 bases, with 11 bases left between them. CDR3 length: 14 amino acids. The CDR3 here is CASSIIDREETQYF. CDR3 DNA: TGTGCCAGTAGTATCATCGACAGAGAAGAGACCCAGTACTTC.

This chain joins TRBV6-5 and TRBJ1-1; the match to TRBD1 covers 8 bases. This CDR3 has 16 residues. V shed 3 bases, J shed 1 base, and the junction held 7 bases outside the gene matches. Germline V gene data show CDR1 as MNHEY and CDR2 as SVGAGI. CDR3 residues: CASSYDRGRRNTEAFF. CDR3 nucleotides: TGTGCCAGCAGTTATGACAGGGGTCGTAGGAACACTGAAGCTTTCTTT.

This chain joins TRBV6-5 and TRBJ2-7; tentative D call: TRBD1 (5 bases). This CDR3 is built from 14 residues. V lost 8 bases to trimming and J lost 0 bases, with 14 bases between them. CDR1 MNHEY and CDR2 SVGAGI come from the germline V gene. The CDR3 protein is CASVLTGTSYEQYF. For the CDR3, the DNA is TGTGCCAGCGTTCTCACAGGAACCTCCTACGAGCAGTACTTC.

The genes are TRBV30 and TRBJ1-2; D is perhaps TRBD1 (5 bases). The V and J ends lost 2 bases and 4 bases respectively, with 11 bases between them. CDR3 length: 13 amino acids. CDR1 is GTSNPN, CDR2 SVGIG, per germline (reference sequence). In nucleotides, the CDR3 is TGTGCCTGGAGTCGGAGGGGACTCTATGGCTACACCTTC. Translated, it gives CAWSRRGLYGYTF.

This chain uses TRBV4-3 with TRBJ2-1, with 11 bases aligning to TRBD2. Germline V lookup: CDR1 LGHNA, CDR2 YSLEER. This CDR3 comprises 15 residues. V lost 0 bases, J lost 8 bases, and 3 bases stayed unmatched. Here the CDR3 reads CASSQDIAGGYEQFF. The CDR3 bases are TGCGCCAGCAGCCAAGACATAGCGGGAGGGTATGAGCAGTTCTTC.

This clone occurred once. The chain joins TRBV12-2 to TRBJ2-2; the DNA was not used to check the table's D call, TRBD2. TRBV12-2 constitutes a pseudogene. The CDR3 covers 17 residues. The CDR3 sequence: CASRLAWTPQNTGELFF. CDR3 DNA sequence: TGTGCAAGTCGCTTAGCGTGGACTCCCCAGAACACCGGGGAGCTGTTTTTT.

This clone was counted once. CDR3 nucleotides: TGTGCCAGTAGTATGGGGTCGACGGGGGTCGGCTACACCTTC. Protein: CASSMGSTGVGYTF. The chain is built from TRBV19 and TRBJ1-2, with D perhaps TRBD1 (5 bases). The CDR3 has 14 residues. In germline, CDR1 is LNHDA, CDR2 SQIVND (reference sequence). The germline V and J ends were trimmed by 3 bases and 8 bases, with 16 bases remaining between them.

V is TRBV6-5 and J is TRBJ2-1, with 7 nucleotides matching TRBD1. The CDR3 sequence is 15 residues long. V lost 5 bases and J lost 7; bases outside the gene matches: 11. Per germline, CDR1 MNHEY and CDR2 SVGAGI. In nucleotides, the CDR3 is TGTGCCAGCAGTCTGACGGGGACAGCAATTAATGAGCAGTTCTTC. Amino acid sequence: CASSLTGTAINEQFF.

This chain links TRBV28 with TRBJ1-5, with D perhaps matching TRBD1 (5 bases). V lost 4 bases to trimming and J lost 0 bases, with 13 bases between them. CDR1 and CDR2 (germline): MDHEN, SYDVKM. The CDR3 consists of 16 residues. The CDR3 DNA reads as TGTGCCAGCAGTTGGGGGGGGATATATAGCAATCAGCCCCAGCATTTT. Its translation is CASSWGGIYSNQPQHF.

The chain uses TRBV28 and TRBJ2-5; 11 bases are shared with TRBD2. Per germline, CDR1 MDHEN and CDR2 SYDVKM. The CDR3 is 15 residues long. V gave up 6 bases and J gave up 4 bases; unmatched junction bases: 7. DNA of the CDR3: TGTGCCAGCAGCATAACTAGCGGGGGAGTAGAGACCCAGTACTTC. This sequence encodes CASSITSGGVETQYF.

J is TRBJ2-1 and V is TRBV19, with a possible D match to TRBD2 (6 bases). This CDR3 is 14 amino acids long. The germline V and J ends were trimmed by 7 bases and 0 bases, with 10 bases remaining between them. Germline loops: CDR1 LNHDA, CDR2 SQIVND (reference sequence). The CDR3 sequence is CASKRESSYNEQFF. The CDR3 DNA reads as TGTGCCAGTAAACGGGAGAGCTCCTACAATGAGCAGTTCTTC.

This chain links TRBV2 with TRBJ1-2; D gene unclear. The germline V and J ends were trimmed by 1 base and 7 bases, with 13 bases remaining between them. Germline CDR1 and CDR2: SNHLY and FYNNEI. The CDR3 length is 14 residues. DNA for the CDR3: TGTGCCAGCAGTGAAGTTGGTCCGGGGTTTGGCTACACCTTC. It yields the protein CASSEVGPGFGYTF.

This CDR3 reads CASSHSPGQTLSYEQYF. The DNA of the CDR3 is TGTGCCAGCAGCCATTCGCCGGGACAGACTCTCTCCTACGAGCAGTACTTC. The chain has TRBV3-1 (or the pseudogene TRBV3-2) and TRBJ2-7; 7 positions match TRBD1. V lost 3 bases to trimming and J lost 0 bases; unmatched junction nucleotides: 11. The CDR3 spans 17 residues. Germline V gene data show CDR1 as LGHDT and CDR2 as YNNKEL (reference sequence).

About this clone: The same CDR3 arises from other DNA sequences in this sample as well. V and J are TRBV28 and TRBJ2-7; D ambiguous. Trimming cost V 3 bases and J 2 bases, with 8 bases left between them. CDR3 size: 13 residues. Germline V gene lookup returns CDR1 MDHEN and CDR2 SYDVKM. The CDR3 bases are TGTGCCAGCAGTTTGTCGGGTCCCTACGAGCAGTACTTC. Translation: CASSLSGPYEQYF.

CDR3 sequence: CASSVRLADNNEQFF. For the CDR3, the DNA is TGTGCCAGCAGTGTCAGACTAGCGGATAACAATGAGCAGTTCTTC. This chain uses TRBV28 with TRBJ2-1, with 9 bases identical to TRBD2. Trimming took 5 bases from V and 5 from J; bases not matched to a gene: 7. The CDR3 consists of 15 residues. Per germline, CDR1 MDHEN and CDR2 SYDVKM.

The chain employs TRBV4-1 and TRBJ2-3, with 7 bases aligning to TRBD2. This CDR3 comprises 15 residues. J lost 0 bases, V lost 7 bases, and 7 bases had no gene match. Germline values: CDR1 MGHRA, CDR2 YSYEKL. In nucleotides, the CDR3 is TGCGCCAGCACCCCCCTAGCGGATAGCACAGATACGCAGTATTTT. Translated, it gives CASTPLADSTDTQYF.

The chain uses TRBV29-1 and TRBJ2-2, with 9 nucleotides matching TRBD2. This CDR3 has 14 amino acids. Germline loops: CDR1 SQVTM, CDR2 ANQGSEA. V lost 8 bases and J lost 6; bases outside the gene matches: 10. The CDR3 here is CSFRREGQAGELFF. CDR3 coding DNA: TGCAGCTTCCGGCGGGAGGGCCAAGCCGGGGAGCTGTTTTTT.